The sequence of this T cell receptor beta chain was determined in a study of a mutant IDH1 vaccine in newly diagnosed glioma. Study background: Among treated patients, around 62% were male and approximately 40% female, and mean age was approximately 43 years. Patients were pretreated with radiotherapy, temozolomide, or both, mostly both. Participants attended visit V12, the safety follow-up, at week 35, and then attended visit V13 at week 47.

This CDR3 is built from 14 residues. Germline V lookup: CDR1 MNHNY, CDR2 SVGAGI (reference sequence). V was clipped by 5 bases and J by 5 bases; unmatched bases: 6. Sequencing was performed with immunoSEQ multiplex PCR; in TCRdb, only in-frame clones are kept and a portion is missing. This sample yields some 87,000 clones, of which roughly four fifths are seen a single time; around 5.3% belongs to the top ten. Time point indicated: week 47, end of study. The study gave 300 ug of mutant IDH1 20-mer peptide per vaccine dose, with topical imiquimod. Patients were given eight vaccinations, scheduled in weeks 1, 3, 5, 7, 11, 15, 19 and 23. About this clone itself: The antigen remains undetermined.

This receptor was taken from a man in his forties with glioma. The input for sequencing was PBMCs, taken from a glioma patient whose treatment included an IDH1 peptide vaccine. The chain employs TRBV6-6 and TRBJ2-4; 7 bases match TRBD1. This CDR3 is CASSPPDRQNIQYF. CDR3 bases: TGTGCCAGCAGTCCCCCGGACAGGCAAAACATTCAGTACTTC.